What follows are 20 T cell receptor beta chains derived from one specimen sequenced in a study of cytomegalovirus exposure and HLA in healthy donors. Researchers ran the PCR with 60 Vbeta and 13 Jbeta primers. Only in-frame clones appear in the TCRdb table, and some are missing; sequencing was by immunoSEQ multiplex PCR. Counted here are about 140,000 clones, 75% to 85% occurring once; the ten biggest clones make up around 2.4%. The source material was PBMCs. The receptors derive from a man aged 50-60 years in good health and CMV-seronegative.

The rearrangement links TRBV2 to TRBJ1-2; 12 bases line up with TRBD1. The V segment lost 5 bases and the J segment 5 bases; nucleotides outside the gene matches: 6. The CDR3 runs to 15 residues. CDR1 and CDR2 (germline): SNHLY, FYNNEI. The CDR3 region is CASSRDRGPSYGYTF. CDR3 nucleotide sequence: TGTGCCAGCAGTCGGGACAGGGGGCCTTCGTATGGCTACACCTTC.

This clone has only a few counts. V gene TRBV11-3 combines with J gene TRBJ2-1; TRBD2 aligns across 10 bases. The CDR3 has 16 amino acids. Germline V gene lookup returns CDR1 SGHNT and CDR2 YENEEA. The J segment lost 3 bases and the V segment lost 1 base, leaving 3 bases of the junction unmatched. CDR3 in amino acids: CASSLGGTSVYNEQFF. In DNA, the CDR3 is TGTGCCAGCAGCTTAGGAGGGACTAGCGTCTACAATGAGCAGTTCTTC.

This chain connects TRBV19 to TRBJ2-3; 12 bases agree with TRBD2. J was trimmed by 6 bases and V by 1 base; bases with no gene match: 11. The germline CDR1 and CDR2 sequences are LNHDA and SQIVND (reference sequence). The CDR3 is 18 residues long. CDR3 sequence: CASSIARPSGGARDTQYF. DNA of the CDR3: TGTGCCAGTAGTATAGCAAGGCCTAGCGGGGGGGCTAGGGATACGCAGTATTTT.

This sequence joins TRBV27 and TRBJ1-2; D is undetermined. Trimming left V 0 bases short and J 2 bases short, with 7 bases between. This CDR3 has 14 amino acids. Germline CDR1 is MNHEY and CDR2 is SMNVEV (reference sequence). CDR3 sequence (DNA): TGTGCCAGCAGTTTATCGTCGACAAACTATGGCTACACCTTC. This encodes CASSLSSTNYGYTF.

This chain connects TRBV11-3 to TRBJ1-4, with TRBD1 matching 8 bases. The CDR3 loop spans 16 amino acids. CDR1 and CDR2 (germline): SGHNT, YENEEA. Unmatched junction bases numbered 4, after V lost 4 bases and J lost 0 bases. The CDR3 sequence is CASSYQQGATNEKLFF. The CDR3 bases are TGTGCCAGCAGCTACCAACAGGGGGCAACTAATGAAAAACTGTTTTTT.

The rearrangement joins TRBV2 to TRBJ1-2; no clear D gene. Germline V gives CDR1 SNHLY, CDR2 FYNNEI. V lost 2 bases to trimming and J lost 4 bases, with 11 bases between them. CDR3 size: 14 residues. CDR3 protein: CASSENGLRYGYTF. In DNA, the CDR3 is TGTGCCAGCAGTGAAAACGGACTGCGCTATGGCTACACCTTC.

In its sample, this clone was seen once. The V call is TRBV9, the J call TRBJ2-7; TRBD1 matches at 7 bases. CDR3 size: 14 residues. Losses at the gene ends were 0 bases for V and 0 bases for J; bases not matched to a gene: 0. In germline, CDR1 is SGDLS, CDR2 YYNGEE. The CDR3 protein is CASSVGDSSYEQYF. The CDR3 DNA is TGTGCCAGCAGCGTAGGGGACAGCTCCTACGAGCAGTACTTC.

This rearrangement joins TRBV9 to TRBJ1-6; the match to TRBD1 covers 7 bases. This CDR3 has 14 residues. Germline-derived CDR1 and CDR2 are SGDLS and YYNGEE. V was pared by 3 bases and J by 8 bases, with 5 bases of the junction left unmatched. The CDR3 nucleotides read TGTGCCAGCAGCGCACGAACAGGGGATTCACCCCTCCACTTT. It translates to CASSARTGDSPLHF.

The genes are TRBV5-1 and TRBJ2-5; D is perhaps TRBD1 (6 bases). V was clipped by 2 bases and J by 1 base, with 15 bases between them. CDR3 length: 16 residues. Germline CDR1 reads SGHRS; CDR2 reads YFSETQ. CDR3 DNA sequence: TGCGCCAGCAGCTTTGAAGGCAGGGGCCCCCAAGAGACCCAGTACTTC. Its translation: CASSFEGRGPQETQYF.

This chain connects TRBV7-2 to TRBJ2-1, with 11 bases identical to TRBD2. The germline gives CDR1 SGHTA, CDR2 FQGNSA. V lost 5 bases, J lost 8 bases, and 8 bases stayed unmatched. There are 15 residues in the CDR3. CDR3 region: CASSLTSGRTDEQFF. The CDR3, as DNA: TGTGCCAGCAGCCTAACTAGCGGGAGAACCGATGAGCAGTTCTTC.

V gene TRBV15 combines with J gene TRBJ2-5, with D hard to call. The CDR3 is made up of 15 amino acids. Germline CDR1 LNHNV, CDR2 YYDKDF (reference sequence). Trimming left V 1 base short and J 5 bases short, with 14 bases between. Here the CDR3 DNA reads TGTGCCACCAGCAGAGGTGGAGAGTCGGTGGAGACCCAGTACTTC. Translated: CATSRGGESVETQYF.

The table lists this clone with a few counts. This chain links TRBV6-1 with TRBJ2-1, with 7 bases fitting TRBD2. V lost 1 base to trimming and J lost 5 bases; unmatched junction nucleotides: 5. CDR1 and CDR2 (germline): MNHNS, SASEGT. The length of the CDR3 is 15 residues. DNA of the CDR3: TGTGCCAGCAGTGAAGGAGCGGGACCCCACAATGAGCAGTTCTTC. This sequence encodes CASSEGAGPHNEQFF.

The V gene is TRBV5-1, the J gene TRBJ1-1; D perhaps matches TRBD1 (5 bases). The CDR3 has 14 residues. Trimming removed 4 bases from V and 0 bases from J, with 10 bases in between. Germline V CDR1 and CDR2: SGHRS, YFSETQ. The CDR3 region is CASSTQTVNTEAFF. The CDR3 region has the DNA TGCGCCAGCAGCACCCAGACAGTGAACACTGAAGCTTTCTTT.

This clone has a handful of counts. The gene calls are TRBV29-1 and TRBJ1-1, with TRBD1 matching 7 bases. CDR1 and CDR2 from the germline V gene are SQVTM and ANQGSEA. The V segment lost 3 bases and the J segment 4 bases; nucleotides outside the gene matches: 5. The CDR3 loop spans 13 amino acids. The CDR3 DNA is TGCAGCGTTGATAGGGGGCTGGGCACTGAAGCTTTCTTT. This encodes CSVDRGLGTEAFF.

The J gene is TRBJ1-5, the V gene TRBV6-1, with D maybe TRBD1 (5 bases). This CDR3 is built from 16 residues. Looked up from germline, CDR1 is MNHNS and CDR2 is SASEGT. The germline V and J ends were trimmed by 0 bases and 0 bases, with 9 bases remaining between them. Here the CDR3 reads CASSEAGGNSNQPQHF. In DNA form, the CDR3 reads TGTGCCAGCAGTGAAGCCGGGGGGAATAGCAATCAGCCCCAGCATTTT.

This chain joins TRBV29-1 and TRBJ2-5; 7 bases are shared with TRBD1. Germline CDR1 and CDR2: SQVTM and ANQGSEA. The V and J ends lost 6 bases and 9 bases, in that order; junction bases with no gene match: 16. This CDR3 contains 14 residues. The CDR3 DNA sequence: TGCAGCGTCCAACCTCAGGGGGAACCGAGAGCCCAGTACTTC. Translation gives CSVQPQGEPRAQYF.

This clone was recorded only once. The CDR3 loop is CAWRGRGESPLHF. The CDR3 DNA sequence: TGTGCCTGGAGAGGCAGGGGAGAGTCACCCCTCCACTTT. The chain combines TRBV30 with TRBJ1-6, with D possibly TRBD1 on 6 matching bases. Trimming removed 3 bases at V and 10 bases at J, with 13 bases between. The CDR3 spans 13 residues. The germline V gene has CDR1 GTSNPN and CDR2 SVGIG (reference sequence).

The chain is built from TRBV2 and TRBJ2-2; D unresolved. Germline-derived CDR1 and CDR2 are SNHLY and FYNNEI. This CDR3 spans 13 amino acids. V lost 8 bases to trimming and J lost 2 bases, with 9 bases between them. The CDR3 reads CASQVENTGELFF. The CDR3 region has the DNA TGTGCCAGCCAGGTAGAAAACACCGGGGAGCTGTTTTTT.

This chain connects TRBV7-8 to TRBJ2-7; perhaps TRBD1 as D (6 bases). Per the germline V gene, CDR1 is SGHVS and CDR2 is FQNEAQ. V was shortened by 5 bases and J by 9 bases, with 14 bases between the two germline ends. This CDR3 region has 12 residues. CDR3 nucleotide sequence: TGTGCCAGCAGCCCTAACAGGGATCGGCAGTACTTC. Its protein product is CASSPNRDRQYF.

The chain carries TRBV6-1 and TRBJ1-5; 7 bases are a match to TRBD1. CDR3 length: 14 amino acids. Per the germline V gene, CDR1 is MNHNS and CDR2 is SASEGT. Losses at the gene ends were 3 bases for V and 7 bases for J; bases not matched to a gene: 6. The CDR3 bases are TGTGCCAGCAGTGAGACAGGGAATGAACAGCCCCAGCATTTT. Translating it yields CASSETGNEQPQHF.